The 22 T cell receptor beta chains listed next were all sequenced from one sample in a study of Tregs in tolerant kidney transplant recipients. Assay used: immunoSEQ multiplex PCR; TCRdb lists only in-frame clones, some missing. The data hold tens of thousands of clones, with 84% observed a single time. Sequencing was carried out using CD4+ T cells from blood. The receptors shown here come from a human donor in good health.

This chain links TRBV7-3 with TRBJ2-1; D might be TRBD1 (5 bases). Germline CDR1 SGHTA, CDR2 FQGTGA. This CDR3 contains 13 residues. V was cut by 5 bases and J by 6 bases, with 11 bases left in between. CDR3 residues: CASSPGRGNEQFF. CDR3 DNA: TGTGCCAGCAGCCCCGGTAGGGGCAATGAGCAGTTCTTC.

The chain is built from TRBV15 and TRBJ2-1; 11 positions agree with TRBD2. Germline V gene lookup returns CDR1 LNHNV and CDR2 YYDKDF (reference sequence). This CDR3 region has 18 residues. The trim removed 0 bases at V and 6 bases at J, leaving 10 bases unmatched. CDR3 DNA: TGTGCCACCAGCAGAGATGGGGTAGCGGGGGGGCTGGGCAATGAGCAGTTCTTC. Translating gives CATSRDGVAGGLGNEQFF.

The DNA of the CDR3 is TGTGCCAGCAGCCACGGGACTAGCCTTCGCTACGAGCAGTACTTC. Translating it yields CASSHGTSLRYEQYF. This rearrangement joins TRBV7-9 to TRBJ2-7; 9 bases map to TRBD2. Germline CDR1 is SEHNR and CDR2 is FQNEAQ (reference sequence). CDR3 length: 15 residues. Trimming cost V 5 bases and J 3 bases; bases outside gene matches: 8.

The chain recombines TRBV6-5 with TRBJ1-4; 7 nucleotides match TRBD1. J was trimmed by 11 bases and V by 5 bases; bases with no gene match: 11. The CDR3 runs 14 residues. The germline V gene encodes CDR1 MNHEY and CDR2 SVGAGI. The DNA of the CDR3 is TGTGCCAGCAGTCAACGACAGGGCACGGAGAAACTGTTTTTT. The encoded protein is CASSQRQGTEKLFF.

The chain links TRBV4-3 to TRBJ2-1, with 9 positions matching TRBD2. CDR1 LGHNA and CDR2 YSLEER come from the germline V gene. Trimming took 0 bases from V and 5 from J; bases not matched to a gene: 8. This CDR3 contains 17 residues. The CDR3 DNA sequence: TGCGCCAGCAGCCAAGACTTAGCGGGAGTGGTGGACAATGAGCAGTTCTTC. Protein product: CASSQDLAGVVDNEQFF.

This chain joins TRBV19 and TRBJ1-2; D call uncertain. V was shortened by 5 bases and J by 3 bases, with 4 bases between the two germline ends. Germline lookup yields CDR1 LNHDA and CDR2 SQIVND (reference sequence). CDR3 length: 11 amino acids. The CDR3 DNA follows: TGTGCCAGTAGTGAAGACTATGGCTACACCTTC. Residues: CASSEDYGYTF.

There are a few counts of this clone. This chain joins TRBV30 and TRBJ1-5; 7 positions match TRBD1. With V trimmed by 4 bases and J by 2 bases, 5 bases remained unmatched. The CDR3 runs 14 residues. Germline V gives CDR1 GTSNPN, CDR2 SVGIG (reference sequence). As DNA, the CDR3 is TGTGCCTGGAACGCGGGACAGCGCAATCAGCCCCAGCATTTT. Encoded protein: CAWNAGQRNQPQHF.

The chain joins TRBV5-8 to TRBJ1-5; D remains unclear. This CDR3 has 15 residues. Germline V gene sequence: CDR1 SGHTS, CDR2 YDEGEE. Trimming left V 1 base short and J 1 base short, with 9 bases between. The CDR3, as DNA: TGTGCCAGCAGCTTGTGGGTGCGCAGCAATCAGCCCCAGCATTTT. This codes for CASSLWVRSNQPQHF.

The gene calls are TRBV7-8 and TRBJ2-7, with 9 bases lining up with TRBD2. Germline loops: CDR1 SGHVS, CDR2 FQNEAQ. CDR3 length equals 15 residues. The ends lost 2 bases at V and 3 bases at J; junction bases unmatched: 5. CDR3 amino acids: CASSLLTSGSYEQYF. As DNA, the CDR3 is TGTGCCAGCAGCTTATTGACTAGCGGTAGCTACGAGCAGTACTTC.

The V gene is TRBV7-3, the J gene TRBJ2-5; D not certain. This CDR3 region has 14 residues. The germline CDR1 and CDR2 sequences are SGHTA and FQGTGA. V was trimmed by 5 bases and J by 4 bases, leaving 14 bases between them. The DNA for the CDR3 is TGTGCCAGCAGCCAACCACGAGCGTTAGAGACCCAGTACTTC. Translation gives CASSQPRALETQYF.

The rearrangement joins TRBV6-5 to TRBJ1-1; 7 bases line up with TRBD1. CDR1 is MNHEY, CDR2 SVGAGI, per germline. Trimming took 1 base from V and 4 from J; bases not matched to a gene: 3. This CDR3 spans 14 amino acids. The CDR3 region is CASSYWAGGTEAFF. The CDR3 DNA sequence: TGTGCCAGCAGTTACTGGGCAGGGGGCACTGAAGCTTTCTTT.

This sequence joins TRBV14 and TRBJ2-4, with unresolved D. Per the germline V gene, CDR1 is SGHDN and CDR2 is FVKESK. The CDR3 has 14 amino acids. V was cut by 1 base and J by 4 bases, with 8 bases left in between. The CDR3 bases are TGTGCCAGCAGCCAAGTAAGGGTTAAAAACATTCAGTACTTC. Protein product: CASSQVRVKNIQYF.

The gene calls are TRBV6-1 and TRBJ2-7; TRBD2 matches 7 bases. The CDR3 consists of 13 residues. Germline CDR1 is MNHNS and CDR2 is SASEGT. Losses at the gene ends were 5 bases for V and 9 bases for J; bases not matched to a gene: 10. The CDR3 nucleotides are TGTGCCAGCAGTCTTAGACTAGCAGGCGGGCAGTACTTC. Residues: CASSLRLAGGQYF.

The genes are TRBV5-4 and TRBJ2-3; D not resolved. There are 13 residues in the CDR3. The germline V gene has CDR1 SGHNT and CDR2 YYREEE (reference sequence). The V gene lost 0 bases and the J gene lost 1 base, with 3 bases spanning the gap. In nucleotides, the CDR3 is TGTGCCAGCAGCTTGGCCGGCACAGATACGCAGTATTTT. Its protein is CASSLAGTDTQYF.

The chain uses TRBV7-3 and TRBJ2-1; possibly TRBD2 for D (6 bases). Germline CDR1 and CDR2: SGHTA and FQGTGA. Trimming pared 5 bases from V and 0 bases from J, leaving 11 bases between. This CDR3 contains 15 residues. CDR3 in DNA: TGTGCCAGCAGCCAAGGGACTTCCTCCTACAATGAGCAGTTCTTC. It yields the protein CASSQGTSSYNEQFF.

By share, this clone ranks as medium-sized. V usage is TRBV28 and J usage is TRBJ2-1, with a weak D call TRBD1 (6 bases). CDR3 length equals 14 residues. The V end lost 7 bases, the J end lost 3 bases, and 13 bases lay between the germline ends. Germline V CDR1 and CDR2: MDHEN, SYDVKM. Written as DNA, the CDR3 is TGTGCCAGCACACAGGGCCCAAACTACAATGAGCAGTTCTTC. As protein: CASTQGPNYNEQFF.

The chain uses TRBV5-1 and TRBJ2-1; D is ambiguous. V dropped 1 base and J dropped 7 bases, with 15 bases sitting between them. Germline CDR1 is SGHRS and CDR2 is YFSETQ. The CDR3 is 15 amino acids. The CDR3: CASSLSSPVGNEQFF. The CDR3 coding sequence is TGCGCCAGCAGCTTGTCTTCTCCAGTAGGTAATGAGCAGTTCTTC.

The V gene is TRBV19, the J gene TRBJ1-1; D gene unclear. The CDR3 sequence is 14 residues long. Trimming took 7 bases from V and 10 from J, leaving 22 bases between them. Germline V gene sequence: CDR1 LNHDA, CDR2 SQIVND (reference sequence). This CDR3 reads CASTSGAGSARAFF. In DNA form, the CDR3 reads TGTGCCAGTACCTCAGGAGCGGGAAGCGCTCGAGCTTTCTTT.

This clone was detected once. The gene calls are TRBV6-1 and TRBJ1-2; no firm D call. Trimming took 2 bases from V and 4 from J, leaving 11 bases between them. This CDR3 comprises 14 residues. Germline lookup yields CDR1 MNHNS and CDR2 SASEGT. The CDR3 is CASSERADLYGYTF. DNA of the CDR3: TGTGCCAGCAGTGAAAGGGCAGATCTCTATGGCTACACCTTC.

This clone has a handful of counts. This rearrangement joins TRBV5-1 to TRBJ2-1, with D possibly matching TRBD1 (5 bases). The CDR3 is 14 residues long. The ends were cut back, 0 bases at V and 2 bases at J, with 6 bases in the middle. Germline V gene data show CDR1 as SGHRS and CDR2 as YFSETQ. The CDR3 here is CASSLGGPYNEQFF. CDR3 in DNA: TGCGCCAGCAGCTTGGGGGGCCCCTACAATGAGCAGTTCTTC. The entire variable domain, with the rest obtained from reference TRBV5-1 and TRBJ2-1, is as follows: KAGVTQTPRYLIKTRGQQVTLSCSPISGHRSVSWYQQTPGQGLQFLFEYFSETQRNKGNFPGRFSGRQFSNSRSEMNVSTLELGDSALYLCASSLGGPYNEQFFGPGTRLTVL.

V and J are TRBV15 and TRBJ1-1; D remains ambiguous. The CDR3 spans 13 residues. V lost 0 bases and J 4 bases, leaving 6 bases between the germline ends. Germline assignment: CDR1 LNHNV and CDR2 YYDKDF (reference sequence). The CDR3 is CATSRDRATEAFF. Written as DNA, the CDR3 is TGTGCCACCAGCAGAGATCGGGCCACTGAAGCTTTCTTT.

The chain couples TRBV25-1 to TRBJ1-2; 11 positions match TRBD1. V was clipped by 3 bases and J by 4 bases; unmatched bases: 7. The V gene's germline CDR1 is MGHDK and CDR2 SYGVNS. This CDR3 comprises 16 residues. The CDR3 sequence is CASSEVGDRGAYGYTF. DNA for the CDR3: TGTGCCAGCAGTGAGGTTGGGGACAGGGGGGCCTATGGCTACACCTTC.